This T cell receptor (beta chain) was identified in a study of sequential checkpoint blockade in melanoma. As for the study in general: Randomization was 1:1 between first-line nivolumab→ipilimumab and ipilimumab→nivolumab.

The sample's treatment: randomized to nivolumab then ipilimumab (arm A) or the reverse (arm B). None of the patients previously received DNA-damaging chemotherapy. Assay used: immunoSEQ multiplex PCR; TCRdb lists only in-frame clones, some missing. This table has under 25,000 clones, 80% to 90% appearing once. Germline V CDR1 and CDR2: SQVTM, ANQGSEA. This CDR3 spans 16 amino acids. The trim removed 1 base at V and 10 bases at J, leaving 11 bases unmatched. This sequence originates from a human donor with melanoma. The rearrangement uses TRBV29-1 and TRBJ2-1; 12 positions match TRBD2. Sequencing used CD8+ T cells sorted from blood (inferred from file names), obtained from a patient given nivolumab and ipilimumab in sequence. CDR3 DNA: TGCAGCGTTGAAGGGGGCTCGACTAGCGGGAGTTGGGAGCAGTTCTTC. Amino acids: CSVEGGSTSGSWEQFF.